The clone carrying this TCR beta chain was detected many times. Antigen: not known. This record belongs to a study of T cells in Graves' hyperthyroidism and ophthalmopathy. Whole-study findings and limits: Most clonotypes expanded in thyroid above 0.001 were likewise present in blood. Through a model of 13 V-J features, ophthalmopathy was separated from stable hyperthyroidism.

It was considered stable Graves' hyperthyroidism when ophthalmopathy did not progress within 18 months. Amplification of TCR beta CDR3 regions used RNA as the template. The HTBI primer set drove a first-round RT-PCR of the TCR CDR3. TCRdb redid the calling of the multiplex PCR reads with MiXCR, one entry per CDR3 protein. The table records 700,000 or so distinct CDR3 sequences, 15% to 20% of them present only once. The germline V gene encodes CDR1 MNHNY and CDR2 SVGAGI (reference sequence). V lost 0 bases to trimming and J lost 2 bases, with 10 bases between them. This CDR3 spans 15 amino acids. The receptor was isolated from a young man with Graves' hyperthyroidism. The V and J genes are TRBV6-6 and TRBJ2-5; D is unresolved. The sample consisted of blood. The CDR3: CASSYSPAEQETQYF. DNA for the CDR3: TGTGCCAGCAGTTACTCGCCGGCAGAACAAGAGACCCAGTACTTC.